This T cell receptor beta chain stems from a study of cytomegalovirus exposure and HLA in healthy donors. Germline V CDR1 and CDR2: KGHSH, LQKENI. This CDR3 has 15 residues. Trimming took 2 bases from V and 3 from J, leaving 11 bases between them. Primers for the PCR totalled 60 Vbeta and 13 Jbeta. Profiling relied on immunoSEQ multiplex PCR, and the TCRdb table lists in-frame clones only, not all of them. This sample carries around 240,000 clones, about 81% of them seen once, and the ten largest clones take more than 5%. The sequencing input was PBMCs. The sequence derives from a woman aged 40-49 years in good health and CMV-seropositive. V usage is TRBV18 and J usage is TRBJ2-1; no definite D call. The CDR3 spells CASSPIKAGYNEQFF. Written as DNA, the CDR3 is TGTGCCAGCTCACCAATCAAGGCAGGCTACAATGAGCAGTTCTTC.